The rows below give T cell receptor beta chains drawn from one sample of a study of T cell changes during pregnancy in multiple sclerosis. Measured with immunoSEQ multiplex PCR; TCRdb has only the in-frame clones, and not every one. The sample lists about 17,000 clones, over 65% occurring once. The material sequenced was CD8+ T cells from peripheral blood mononuclear cells, taken after pregnancy. The receptors come from a female donor with multiple sclerosis, enrolled in a pregnancy study. Both conserved end residues are part of each CDR3. The D gene is left open where the match is weak. Size is omitted from some rows. Given values are once, few, many or a class for expanded clones.

>NA|TRBD2|TRBV5-6|TRBJ2-7
TGTGCGAGACGCGCAACCAGGGTGGAGCGGGAGGTGGCCTACGAGCAGTACTTC
CARRATRVEREVAYEQYF
>NA|NA|TRBV11-3|TRBJ1-3
TGTGCCAGCAGCTTAGGATTCGGGGGTCGCTCTGGAAACACCATATATTTT
CASSLGFGGRSGNTIYF
>NA|TRBD1|TRBV7-3|TRBJ1-2
TGTGCCAGCAGCAAAACAGGGGACCATGGCTACACCTTC
CASSKTGDHGYTF
>NA|NA|TRBV5-1|TRBJ2-3
TGCGCCAGCAGCTTGGTTTCAAGCGGCCCCCAGGATACGCAGTATTTT
CASSLVSSGPQDTQYF
>once|TRBD1|TRBV2|TRBJ1-1
TGTGCCAGCAGTGAGGGACAGGGAACCTTGCGGGCTTTCTTT
CASSEGQGTLRAFF
>NA|NA|TRBV5-8|TRBJ2-7
TGTGCCAGCAGCTTGGCGGAGGGGAGCGAGCAGTACTTC
CASSLAEGSEQYF
>NA|TRBD2|TRBV5-5|TRBJ2-1
TGTGCCAGCAGACTAGCGGGGTACAATGAGCAGTTCTTC
CASRLAGYNEQFF
>NA|TRBD2|TRBV11-2|TRBJ2-7
TGTGCCAGCAGCTTATCCTGGCGGGGGGTCTCCTACGAGCAGTACTTC
CASSLSWRGVSYEQYF
>once|TRBD2|TRBV7-9|TRBJ2-5
TGTGCCAGCAGCTCGACGGAACCTAGCGGGGGGGCCGGGGAGACCCAGTACTTC
CASSSTEPSGGAGETQYF
>NA|TRBD2|TRBV28|TRBJ2-7
TGTGCCAGCAGTTTTGTTCTAGCGGGGGTCAAATACGAGCAGTACTTC
CASSFVLAGVKYEQYF
>NA|TRBD1|TRBV6-6|TRBJ1-1
TGTGCCAGCAGTCCGGGACAGGGCTACACTGAAGCTTTCTTT
CASSPGQGYTEAFF
>few|NA|TRBV7-8|TRBJ2-1
TGTGCCAGCAGCTTCGAAAGAGGGCCCAATGAGCAGTTCTTC
CASSFERGPNEQFF
>NA|TRBD1|TRBV4-1|TRBJ2-4
TGCGCCAGCAGCCAAGTCACGGGACAGGGTGCGAAAAACATTCAGTACTTC
CASSQVTGQGAKNIQYF
>NA|NA|TRBV11-2|TRBJ2-2
TGTGCCAGCAGCTTACTGTACGGGGAGCTGTTTTTT
CASSLLYGELFF
>once|TRBD2|TRBV11-2|TRBJ2-7
TGTGCCAGCAGAGGAACTAGCGGGAGCTACGAGCAGTACTTC
CASRGTSGSYEQYF
>NA|NA|TRBV4-1|TRBJ2-7
TGCGCCAGCAGCCCGCGCGGACAGTTGGTTTTGGACGAGCAGTACTTC
CASSPRGQLVLDEQYF
>few|TRBD2|TRBV15|TRBJ2-7
TGTGCCACCAGCTTGACTAGCGGGGGGGCCGAAGAGCAGTACTTC
CATSLTSGGAEEQYF
>NA|TRBD2|TRBV11-2|TRBJ2-1
TGTGCCAGCAGCTTAGATCTCCGACTAGCGAGTAACATTGAGCAGTTCTTC
CASSLDLRLASNIEQFF
>NA|NA|TRBV6-5|TRBJ2-7
TGTGCCAGCAGTTATCAGGACAGTCGCGACGAGCAGTACTTC
CASSYQDSRDEQYF
>NA|TRBD1|TRBV6-4|TRBJ2-7
TGTGCCAGCAGTGACCGGGTTTTGCCGGGACAGGAGGATTACGAGCAGTACTTC
CASSDRVLPGQEDYEQYF
>NA|NA|TRBV25-1|TRBJ1-1
TGTGCCAGCAGCGCCCCAGGGGATACTGAAGCTTTCTTT
CASSAPGDTEAFF
>once|TRBD2|TRBV7-3|TRBJ2-1
TGTGCCAGCAGCTTAATGGCGGGAGTGGGCTACAATGAGCAGTTCTTC
CASSLMAGVGYNEQFF
>NA|NA|TRBV29-1|TRBJ2-1
TGCAGCGTCCCGCGGACTTCCGTCAATGAGCAGTTCTTC
CSVPRTSVNEQFF
>NA|TRBD1|TRBV19|TRBJ1-2
TGTGCCAGTAGTTCATTTCCGGGACAGGGCCCCTATGGCTACACCTTC
CASSSFPGQGPYGYTF
>NA|NA|TRBV4-1|TRBJ2-1
TGCGCCAGCAGCCATGCTTGGGGGGGCGACAATGAGCAGTTCTTC
CASSHAWGGDNEQFF
>medium-sized|TRBD1|TRBV28|TRBJ2-6
TGTGCCAGCAGAAGACAGGGAAGCTCTGGGGCCAACGTCCTGACTTTC
CASRRQGSSGANVLTF
>NA|NA|TRBV4-3|TRBJ2-3
TGCGCCAGCAGCCAAGAAGGAGGGGGGGCAGATACGCAGTATTTT
CASSQEGGGADTQYF
>NA|TRBD2|TRBV6-4|TRBJ2-1
TGTGCCAGCAGGGAGAGCGGGAGTCACAATGAGCAGTTCTTC
CASRESGSHNEQFF
>NA|NA|TRBV2|TRBJ2-7
TGTGCCAGCAGTGAACTAAGTTCCTACGAGCAGTACTTC
CASSELSSYEQYF
>NA|TRBD2|TRBV9|TRBJ2-3
TGTGCCAGCAGCGTAGAGGGAGGGTTTACAGATACGCAGTATTTT
CASSVEGGFTDTQYF
>NA|NA|TRBV25-1|TRBJ1-2
TGTGCCAGCAGTGAATGGGAGGGGGATGGCTACACCTTC
CASSEWEGDGYTF
>NA|NA|TRBV5-1|TRBJ2-1
TGCGCCAGCAGCTTGGCGTACAATGAGCAGTTCTTC
CASSLAYNEQFF
>NA|NA|TRBV19|TRBJ1-1
TGTGCCAGTAGTATAGTGGCGGGGGGGACTGAAGCTTTCTTT
CASSIVAGGTEAFF
>NA|TRBD1|TRBV11-3|TRBJ2-7
TGTGCCAGCAGCCAGCCGGGACAGGGGGTCGAGCAGTACTTC
CASSQPGQGVEQYF
>NA|TRBD2|TRBV6-5|TRBJ2-3
TGTGCCAGCAGCGGACTAGCGGGGGTTCCAGATACGCAGTATTTT
CASSGLAGVPDTQYF